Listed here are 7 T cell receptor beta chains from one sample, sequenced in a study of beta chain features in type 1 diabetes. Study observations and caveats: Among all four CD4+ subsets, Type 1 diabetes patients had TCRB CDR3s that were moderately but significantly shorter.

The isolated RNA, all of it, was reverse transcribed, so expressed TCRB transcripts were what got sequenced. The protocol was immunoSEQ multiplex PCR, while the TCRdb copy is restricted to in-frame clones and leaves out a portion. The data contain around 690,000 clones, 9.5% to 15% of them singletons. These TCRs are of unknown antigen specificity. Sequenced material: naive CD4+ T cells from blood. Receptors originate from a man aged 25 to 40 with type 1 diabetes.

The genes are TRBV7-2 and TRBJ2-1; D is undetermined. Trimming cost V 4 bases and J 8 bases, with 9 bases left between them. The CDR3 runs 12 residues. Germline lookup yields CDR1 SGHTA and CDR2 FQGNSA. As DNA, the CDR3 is TGTGCCAGCAGCTCCACCTCGGATGAGCAGTTCTTC. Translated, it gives CASSSTSDEQFF.

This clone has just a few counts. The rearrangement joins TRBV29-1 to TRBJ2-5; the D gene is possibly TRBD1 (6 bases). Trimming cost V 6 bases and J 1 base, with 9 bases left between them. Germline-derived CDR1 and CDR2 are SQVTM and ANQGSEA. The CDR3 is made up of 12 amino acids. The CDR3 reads CSVRDTQETQYF. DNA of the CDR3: TGCAGCGTCCGGGACACCCAAGAGACCCAGTACTTC.

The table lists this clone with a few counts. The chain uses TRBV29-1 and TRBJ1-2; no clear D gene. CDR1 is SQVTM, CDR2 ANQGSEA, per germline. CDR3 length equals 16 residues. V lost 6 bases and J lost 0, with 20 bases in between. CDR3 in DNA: TGCAGCGTCCTCAGCACCACCCGAGAGGCTAACTATGGCTACACCTTC. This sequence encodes CSVLSTTREANYGYTF. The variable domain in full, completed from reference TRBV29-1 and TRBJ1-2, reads SAVISQKPSRDICQRGTSLTIQCQVDSQVTMMFWYRQQPGQSLTLIATANQGSEATYESGFVIDKFPISRPNLTFSTLTVSNMSPEDSSIYLCSVLSTTREANYGYTFGSGTRLTVV.

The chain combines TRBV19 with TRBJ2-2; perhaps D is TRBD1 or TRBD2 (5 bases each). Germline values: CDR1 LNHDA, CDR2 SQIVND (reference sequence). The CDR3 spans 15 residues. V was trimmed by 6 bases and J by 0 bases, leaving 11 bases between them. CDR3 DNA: TGTGCCAGTAGCCCTGGGGGTCCGAACACCGGGGAGCTGTTTTTT. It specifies CASSPGGPNTGELFF.

DNA of the CDR3: TGTGCCAGCAGTCCTCTAGGGACAGGGGGCAGGAATCAGCCCCAGCATTTT. Translated, it gives CASSPLGTGGRNQPQHF. This chain links TRBV27 with TRBJ1-5; 12 bases line up with TRBD1. The CDR3 totals 17 residues. CDR1 MNHEY and CDR2 SMNVEV come from the germline V gene (reference sequence). With 5 bases clipped from V and 4 bases from J, the junction kept 9 bases outside the gene matches.

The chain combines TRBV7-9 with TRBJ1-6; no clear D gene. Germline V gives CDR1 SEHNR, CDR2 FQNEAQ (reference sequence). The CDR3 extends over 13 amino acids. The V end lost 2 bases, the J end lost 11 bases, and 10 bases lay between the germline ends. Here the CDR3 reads CASSLNRTPPLHF. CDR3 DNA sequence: TGTGCCAGCAGCTTAAACCGAACGCCACCCCTCCACTTT.

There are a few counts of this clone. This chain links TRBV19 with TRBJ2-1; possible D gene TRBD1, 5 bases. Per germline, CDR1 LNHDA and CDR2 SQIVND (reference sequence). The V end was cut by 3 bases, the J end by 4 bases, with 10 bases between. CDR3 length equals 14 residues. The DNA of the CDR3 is TGTGCCAGTAGTATTTCGACAGCATACAATGAGCAGTTCTTC. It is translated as CASSISTAYNEQFF.